A selection of T cell receptor beta chains follows, all from one sample in a study of T cell responses to AZD1222 COVID-19 vaccine. Libraries were prepared by immunoSEQ multiplex PCR; TCRdb keeps only in-frame clonotypes and omits some of them. The profile shows some 150,000 clones, about 90% of them singletons. Sequences were derived from peripheral blood, sampled 28 days after the second AZD1222 dose. The source of these receptors is an adult who received the AZD1222 COVID-19 vaccine. The CDR3 runs from the conserved cysteine through the conserved F or W. Clone size is given for some rows only: seen once, a few or many times, or a class if the clone is expanded.

v_gene: TRBV6-2/TRBV6-3; abundance: -; CDR3aa: CASSWTGGGGNQPQHF
v_gene: TRBV6-5; abundance: -; CDR3aa: CASSYGPVTYEQYF
v_gene: TRBV6-5; abundance: -; CDR3aa: CASSSQGTDTQYF
v_gene: TRBV29-1; abundance: -; CDR3aa: CSVGQGLDTEAFF
v_gene: TRBV28; abundance: once; CDR3aa: CASSFPNIGLGSSYEQYF
v_gene: TRBV4-3; abundance: -; CDR3aa: CASSPGLHSNQPQHF
v_gene: TRBV6-5; abundance: many; CDR3aa: CASSYSRTGYEQYF
v_gene: TRBV28; abundance: once; CDR3aa: CASSFGTGPHYGYTF
v_gene: TRBV13; abundance: -; CDR3aa: CASSFTRAHEQYF
v_gene: TRBV30; abundance: once; CDR3aa: CAWSVRGGSEQYF
v_gene: TRBV2; abundance: -; CDR3aa: CAEAWASASNEQFF
v_gene: TRBV24-1; abundance: -; CDR3aa: CATSGFSPGQGGADGYTF
v_gene: TRBV5-1; abundance: -; CDR3aa: CASSLVVGEHEQFF
v_gene: TRBV7-9; abundance: once; CDR3aa: CASSLFRGALGANVLTF
v_gene: TRBV2; abundance: -; CDR3aa: CASSAGSSDTQYF
v_gene: TRBV6-2/TRBV6-3; abundance: -; CDR3aa: CASSPTYSATNEKLFF
v_gene: TRBV5-6; abundance: -; CDR3aa: CASSLWQTEAFF
v_gene: TRBV7-3; abundance: -; CDR3aa: CASSLTFGEQFF
v_gene: TRBV6-4; abundance: few; CDR3aa: CASSEAAGSYGYTF
v_gene: TRBV15; abundance: -; CDR3aa: CATSRERGLAGERGAKNIQYF
v_gene: TRBV7-8; abundance: -; CDR3aa: CASSVAGGGETQYF
v_gene: TRBV21-1; abundance: -; CDR3aa: CASSSSEQAANYGYTF
v_gene: TRBV6-7; abundance: -; CDR3aa: CASSYSKARTSGLNTGELFF
v_gene: TRBV7-9; abundance: -; CDR3aa: CASSPPGDQPQHF
v_gene: TRBV5-6; abundance: -; CDR3aa: CASSLGWLEQFF
v_gene: TRBV3-1/TRBV3-2; abundance: -; CDR3aa: CASSQLPGTDSPLHF
v_gene: TRBV7-8; abundance: -; CDR3aa: CASSLAVRWEGLYNEQFF
v_gene: TRBV7-2; abundance: -; CDR3aa: CASSLRGEGAEAFF
v_gene: TRBV28; abundance: -; CDR3aa: CASRSGTPINQPQHF
v_gene: TRBV6-6; abundance: once; CDR3aa: CATRSLGNTIYF
v_gene: TRBV5-6; abundance: -; CDR3aa: CASRGERANYGYTF
v_gene: TRBV10-3; abundance: -; CDR3aa: CAINTGTAYNEQFF